Presented here are 5 T cell receptor beta chains from one specimen sequenced in a study of cytomegalovirus exposure and HLA in healthy donors. PCR used 60 Vbeta primers and 13 Jbeta primers. The assay was immunoSEQ multiplex PCR, and TCRdb's table has in-frame clones only and misses some. This sample carries about 120,000 clones, around a tenth of them seen once, and the ten largest clones take approximately 3%. Sequenced material: PBMCs. Receptors originate from a man aged 25-45 years in good health and CMV-seronegative.

This clone has a handful of counts. The DNA for the CDR3 is TGTGCCATCAGTGAGGGGCAGGGCCGAACCGGGGAGCTGTTTTTT. This codes for CAISEGQGRTGELFF. This chain uses TRBV10-3 with TRBJ2-2; possibly TRBD1 for D (5 bases). The CDR3 covers 15 residues. CDR1 and CDR2 (germline): ENHRY, SYGVKD. V lost 2 bases and J 5 bases, leaving 12 bases between the germline ends.

This clone was recorded a few times. The chain combines TRBV19 with TRBJ2-7, with D possibly TRBD1 on 6 matching bases. CDR1 LNHDA and CDR2 SQIVND come from the germline V gene (reference sequence). V lost 9 bases to trimming and J lost 6 bases, with 18 bases between them. The CDR3 runs to 13 residues. The CDR3 reads CASQGTQISEQYF. Written as DNA, the CDR3 is TGTGCCAGCCAAGGGACACAGATCTCCGAGCAGTACTTC.

V usage is TRBV19 and J usage is TRBJ2-3; D possibly corresponds to TRBD2 (6 bases). The ends were cut back, 4 bases at V and 2 bases at J, with 16 bases in the middle. Germline assignment: CDR1 LNHDA and CDR2 SQIVND (reference sequence). This CDR3 is built from 16 residues. The CDR3 here is CASSNDRDSNTDTQYF. DNA of the CDR3: TGTGCCAGTAGTAACGACCGGGACTCCAACACAGATACGCAGTATTTT.

This clone was counted a few times. The chain uses TRBV4-1 and TRBJ2-7, with D possibly TRBD1 on 6 matching bases. V lost 1 base, J lost 5 bases, and 15 bases lay in between. CDR1 MGHRA and CDR2 YSYEKL come from the germline V gene. This CDR3 has 15 residues. CDR3 DNA: TGCGCCAGCAGCCAAGGGACAGTCCTCCAGGACGAGCAGTACTTC. Translated: CASSQGTVLQDEQYF.

The genes are TRBV23-1 and TRBJ1-5; 7 nucleotides match TRBD1. TRBV23-1 is noted as an ORF with a role that remains uncertain. The trim removed 1 base at V and 0 bases at J, leaving 6 bases unmatched. The CDR3 runs 17 residues. Here the CDR3 reads CASSQYWTGDSNQPQHF. In DNA, the CDR3 is TGCGCCAGCAGTCAATATTGGACAGGCGATAGCAATCAGCCCCAGCATTTT.